These T cell receptor beta chains were read from a single sample in a study of blood T cells in healthy people across ages. MiXCR, run by TCRdb on the 5' RACE reads, gives a single entry per CDR3 protein. The sample records 800,000 to 950,000 distinct CDR3 sequences, 45% to 50% being singletons. The sample comprised blood. Source of these receptors: a young man in good health. CDR3s include the opening cysteine and the closing phenylalanine or tryptophan. The D gene is left open where the match is weak. Rows give clone size only sometimes, using once, few, many, or a class for an expanded clone.

D gene: TRBD1; clone size: .; J gene: TRBJ2-7; V gene: TRBV20-1; CDR3 DNA: TGCAGTGCTCGGGACAGGTTAACTATATACGAGCAGTACTTC; CDR3 protein: CSARDRLTIYEQYF
D gene: .; clone size: .; J gene: TRBJ2-1; V gene: TRBV15; CDR3 DNA: TGTGCCACCCAACCTGGACTGGGAACCCACAATGAGCAGTTCTTC; CDR3 protein: CATQPGLGTHNEQFF
D gene: .; clone size: .; J gene: TRBJ2-3; V gene: TRBV5-1; CDR3 DNA: TGCGCCAGCAGCTTAGATGGGTCCGCGGGGACGCAGTATTTT; CDR3 protein: CASSLDGSAGTQYF
D gene: .; clone size: .; J gene: TRBJ2-4; V gene: TRBV5-1; CDR3 DNA: TGCGCCAGCAGCTTGGTCCCCGGGAGACAGGACGGAAACATTCAGTACTTC; CDR3 protein: CASSLVPGRQDGNIQYF
D gene: .; clone size: .; J gene: TRBJ2-7; V gene: TRBV5-1; CDR3 DNA: TGCGCCAGCAGCTTGGGGGGGGACTCGAACGAGCAGTACTTC; CDR3 protein: CASSLGGDSNEQYF
D gene: TRBD2; clone size: .; J gene: TRBJ2-3; V gene: TRBV12-3/TRBV12-4; CDR3 DNA: TGTGCCAGCTTCTTCCCTAGCGGGTGTCCAGATACGCAGTATTTT; CDR3 protein: CASFFPSGCPDTQYF
D gene: TRBD1; clone size: .; J gene: TRBJ1-4; V gene: TRBV7-3; CDR3 DNA: TGTGCCAGCAGCTTAACGGGGACAGGGGGAGCTGAAAAACTGTTTTTT; CDR3 protein: CASSLTGTGGAEKLFF
D gene: .; clone size: .; J gene: TRBJ2-1; V gene: TRBV29-1; CDR3 DNA: TGCAGCGTTGAATTGAGCTCCTACAATGAGCAGTTCTTC; CDR3 protein: CSVELSSYNEQFF
D gene: .; clone size: .; J gene: TRBJ1-5; V gene: TRBV6-4; CDR3 DNA: TGTGCCAGCAGTGAGGGCCCGAGCAATCAGCCCCAGCATTTT; CDR3 protein: CASSEGPSNQPQHF
D gene: .; clone size: .; J gene: TRBJ2-7; V gene: TRBV20-1; CDR3 DNA: TGCAGTGCTTTAGGGGGGACGCTCGCCTACGAGCAGTACTTC; CDR3 protein: CSALGGTLAYEQYF
D gene: .; clone size: .; J gene: TRBJ1-2; V gene: TRBV28; CDR3 DNA: TGTGCCAGCAGCGGGACCGACCCCAACTATGGCTACACCTTC; CDR3 protein: CASSGTDPNYGYTF
D gene: .; clone size: .; J gene: TRBJ2-1; V gene: TRBV4-2; CDR3 DNA: TGTGCCAGCAGCCAAGGGAAGACAGACTACAATGAGCAGTTCTTC; CDR3 protein: CASSQGKTDYNEQFF
D gene: .; clone size: .; J gene: TRBJ1-5; V gene: TRBV30; CDR3 DNA: TGTGCCTGGAGTGTACCTGGGATTGGTTATCAGCCCCAGCATTTT; CDR3 protein: CAWSVPGIGYQPQHF
D gene: .; clone size: few; J gene: TRBJ2-7; V gene: TRBV4-3; CDR3 DNA: TGCGCCAGCAGCCAAGATTCGCGGGGACAGAGCTCCTACGAGCAGTACTTC; CDR3 protein: CASSQDSRGQSSYEQYF
D gene: .; clone size: many; J gene: TRBJ2-1; V gene: TRBV27; CDR3 DNA: TGTGCCAGCAGTAGGCCGGCCTACAATGAGCAGTTCTTC; CDR3 protein: CASSRPAYNEQFF
D gene: TRBD1; clone size: .; J gene: TRBJ1-2; V gene: TRBV9; CDR3 DNA: TGTGCCAGCAGCTTTTCACCTGGACAGGACAGCTACACCTTC; CDR3 protein: CASSFSPGQDSYTF
D gene: .; clone size: .; J gene: TRBJ1-3; V gene: TRBV29-1; CDR3 DNA: TGCAGCGTTGAAGAAGTTGGAAACACCATATATTTT; CDR3 protein: CSVEEVGNTIYF
D gene: .; clone size: few; J gene: TRBJ1-5; V gene: TRBV4-2; CDR3 DNA: TGTGCCAGCAGCCAAGGGGGAGGTGGAAAGCCCCAGCATTTT; CDR3 protein: CASSQGGGGKPQHF
D gene: .; clone size: .; J gene: TRBJ2-1; V gene: TRBV4-1; CDR3 DNA: TGCGCCAGCAGCCTCGGACAAAAAGAGACCCAGTTCTTC; CDR3 protein: CASSLGQKETQFF
D gene: TRBD2; clone size: .; J gene: TRBJ2-7; V gene: TRBV2; CDR3 DNA: TGTGCCAGCAGCCCGGGAGGATGCGAGCAGTACTTC; CDR3 protein: CASSPGGCEQYF
D gene: TRBD1; clone size: few; J gene: TRBJ1-5; V gene: TRBV6-1; CDR3 DNA: TGTGCCAGCGGCCCCACAGGGGATAGCAATCAGCCCCAGCATTTT; CDR3 protein: CASGPTGDSNQPQHF
D gene: .; clone size: .; J gene: TRBJ1-2; V gene: TRBV18; CDR3 DNA: TGTGCCAGCTCACCAGGTCCCCCGAGCTCCTATGGCTACACCTTC; CDR3 protein: CASSPGPPSSYGYTF